The 14 T cell receptor beta chains below all came from one sample that was sequenced in a study of PD-1 blockade in classical Hodgkin lymphoma. Clones were read by immunoSEQ multiplex PCR, and TCRdb kept only the in-frame ones, dropping some. The table lists 20,000 or so clones, roughly nine tenths of them singletons. The time point was: cycle 4 day 1 (C4D1), after 6 weeks of nivolumab. Every patient experienced relapse after autologous stem cell transplantation, and brentuximab vedotin exposure varied. Negative selection with magnets was how CD8+ T cells were isolated from the thawed PBMCs. Source: CD8+ T cells from blood, taken before the fourth cycle of nivolumab. The receptors here all came from a human donor with classical Hodgkin lymphoma.

The CDR3 DNA is TGTGCCAGCAGCTTGTTCCGCCAGGGACAGGGAGTAGTTCGGAATGAGCAGTTCTTC. This sequence encodes CASSLFRQGQGVVRNEQFF. The gene calls are TRBV5-8 and TRBJ2-1; 9 positions agree with TRBD1. CDR3 length: 19 amino acids. Trimming at V came to 1 base and at J to 7 bases, leaving 18 bases not matched to a gene. Germline V gene data show CDR1 as SGHTS and CDR2 as YDEGEE.

The chain joins TRBV11-2 to TRBJ2-1, with TRBD2 matching 11 bases. The CDR3 totals 14 residues. V lost 5 bases and J lost 6; bases outside the gene matches: 3. CDR1 SGHAT and CDR2 FQNNGV come from the germline V gene. CDR3 sequence: CASSLGLAGNEQFF. The CDR3 DNA sequence: TGTGCCAGCAGCCTCGGACTAGCGGGCAATGAGCAGTTCTTC.

The chain combines TRBV6-1 with TRBJ2-1; D is ambiguous. The CDR3 spans 16 residues. V lost 1 base and J 0 bases, leaving 10 bases between the germline ends. Germline V gene lookup returns CDR1 MNHNS and CDR2 SASEGT. This CDR3 reads CASSEVGSSSYNEQFF. In DNA form, the CDR3 reads TGTGCCAGCAGTGAAGTGGGTTCTTCCTCCTACAATGAGCAGTTCTTC.

The genes are TRBV9 and TRBJ1-2, with a possible D match to TRBD1 (5 bases). The V gene lost 9 bases and the J gene lost 6 bases, with 15 bases spanning the gap. The germline CDR1 and CDR2 sequences are SGDLS and YYNGEE. The CDR3 is 12 residues long. The chain's CDR3 is CATKTRGDGYTF. The CDR3 nucleotides are TGTGCCACCAAAACGCGGGGCGATGGCTACACCTTC.

The V gene is TRBV27, the J gene TRBJ2-1; D not resolved. The CDR3 loop spans 13 amino acids. Germline V gene lookup returns CDR1 MNHEY and CDR2 SMNVEV (reference sequence). Between the trimmed V and J ends, which lost 6 bases and 8 bases, there was a span of 14 bases. DNA for the CDR3: TGTGCCAGCAGCCTTAGAAGGATCGATGAGCAGTTCTTC. Translating gives CASSLRRIDEQFF.

This chain links TRBV12-5 with TRBJ2-1; 7 bases match TRBD2. CDR3 length: 16 amino acids. The junction had 14 bases not matched to a gene; V was cut back by 9 bases and J by 3 bases. Germline CDR1 is LGHNT and CDR2 is FRNRAP. The CDR3 is CASAGKTSLFYNEQFF. The CDR3 bases are TGTGCTAGCGCTGGCAAGACTAGCCTTTTCTACAATGAGCAGTTCTTC.

The V gene is TRBV7-9, the J gene TRBJ2-2; D gene uncertain. The CDR3 is made up of 12 amino acids. The germline V and J ends were trimmed by 3 bases and 6 bases, with 5 bases remaining between them. Germline loops: CDR1 SEHNR, CDR2 FQNEAQ (reference sequence). CDR3 in DNA: TGTGCCAGCAGCTTTGGAGCCGGGGAGCTGTTTTTT. Its translation is CASSFGAGELFF.

The chain carries TRBV28 and TRBJ2-1; TRBD1 matches at 7 bases. This CDR3 is built from 15 residues. Losses at the gene ends were 11 bases for V and 5 bases for J; bases not matched to a gene: 15. Germline values: CDR1 MDHEN, CDR2 SYDVKM. The CDR3, as DNA: TGTGCCTCCACCCACGTTCGGGACAGTCACAATGAGCAGTTCTTC. This encodes CASTHVRDSHNEQFF.

This sequence joins TRBV27 and TRBJ2-5; 8 bases match TRBD1. Germline V gene sequence: CDR1 MNHEY, CDR2 SMNVEV (reference sequence). Losses at the gene ends were 4 bases for V and 5 bases for J; bases not matched to a gene: 6. The CDR3 is 14 residues long. The CDR3, as DNA: TGTGCCAGCAGTTCCAGGGGGCGGCGGGAGACCCAGTACTTC. This sequence encodes CASSSRGRRETQYF.

The chain couples TRBV4-1 to TRBJ2-1, with 10 bases fitting TRBD2. The CDR3 extends over 19 amino acids. V lost 1 base and J lost 7; bases outside the gene matches: 16. The V gene's germline CDR1 is MGHRA and CDR2 YSYEKL. CDR3 sequence: CASSQASLAGVGTHNEQFF. The CDR3 nucleotides are TGCGCCAGCAGCCAAGCCTCCCTAGCGGGAGTAGGGACACATAATGAGCAGTTCTTC.

The genes are TRBV7-3 and TRBJ2-5, with TRBD2 matching 13 bases. The junction had 6 bases not matched to a gene; V was cut back by 3 bases and J by 5 bases. Germline-derived CDR1 and CDR2 are SGHTA and FQGTGA. The CDR3 runs to 16 residues. CDR3 in amino acids: CASSLGLAGTGETQYF. CDR3 nucleotides: TGTGCCAGCAGCTTGGGACTAGCGGGAACCGGGGAGACCCAGTACTTC.

This chain links TRBV13 with TRBJ2-5, with D hard to call. The V end was cut by 3 bases, the J end by 5 bases, with 13 bases between. CDR1 is PRHDT, CDR2 FYEKMQ, per germline (reference sequence). This CDR3 has 14 residues. This CDR3 is CASSFPTVRETQYF. DNA for the CDR3: TGTGCCAGCAGCTTCCCCACCGTACGGGAGACCCAGTACTTC.

This sequence joins TRBV6-7 and TRBJ2-1; D perhaps matches TRBD2 (5 bases). TRBV6-7 is noted as an ORF with a role that remains uncertain. V was pared by 11 bases and J by 2 bases, with 19 bases between. This CDR3 has 15 amino acids. CDR3 loop: CALPVEASTYNEQFF. In DNA, the CDR3 is TGTGCCCTGCCCGTGGAGGCCAGCACCTACAATGAGCAGTTCTTC.

The table lists this clone with a few counts. The chain joins TRBV9 to TRBJ2-2, with D possibly being TRBD1 or TRBD2 (5 bases each). Germline CDR1 reads SGDLS; CDR2 reads YYNGEE. V dropped 4 bases and J dropped 5 bases, with 15 bases sitting between them. This CDR3 has 15 amino acids. The CDR3: CASSLGTSRTGELFF. Here the CDR3 DNA reads TGTGCCAGCAGCTTGGGGACGAGTAGAACCGGGGAGCTGTTTTTT.